This T cell receptor (beta chain) was sequenced during a study of OX40 agonist ivuxolimab in advanced cancers. At the level of the whole study: The costimulatory receptor OX40 (CD134) was targeted by ivuxolimab, a fully human IgG2 agonistic monoclonal antibody. Intravenous ivuxolimab was administered to patients every 2 weeks at six dose levels: 0.01, 0.1, 0.3, 1.5, 3 and 10 mg/kg. Among the roughly 52 dose-escalation patients, about 19 had hepatocellular carcinoma, roughly 15 melanoma, 9 renal cell carcinoma and 9 head and neck cancer. In the dose-escalation cohort, approximately 82% of patients were male, and the mean age was 60 years with a range of roughly 20 to 79. Patients were allowed to have had prior anti-PD-1, anti-PD-L1 or anti-CTLA-4 therapy, and around 40% of the dose-escalation patients had previously received checkpoint inhibitors. Partial responses occurred in three dose-escalation patients: two with cutaneous melanoma and one with hepatocellular carcinoma. The purpose of peripheral TCRbeta sequencing was to test whether ivuxolimab changed TCR sequence diversity and led to clonal T-cell expansion. The paper describes the monotherapy dose-escalation part (N of about 47 patients) of the phase I trial of ivuxolimab. Overall study outcomes, separate from this receptor: At doses from 0.1 to 3.0 mg/kg, clonal expansion was seen in both CD4+ and CD8+ blood T cells between baseline and week 6. Low levels of normalized T-cell clonal expansion were also seen in some patients who did not respond. After ivuxolimab, CD8+ T cells had more expanded clones than CD4+ T cells on average. Which antigens the clonally expanded peripheral T cells were specific for was not determined. In the 0.1-3.0 mg/kg groups, partial responders had among the lowest normalized peripheral clonal expansion, particularly in CD8+ T cells.

To sequence the TCRbeta CDR3 region, genomic DNA was isolated from the sorted cells. TCRbeta CDR3 regions were sequenced using the immunoSEQ Assay. In its TCRdb copy, this immuneACCESS table keeps in-frame sequences only and misses some clones. Where compared with another copy, unresolved V genes explain less than half of these, and the others have no known cause. Here the sample has over 55,000 clones; 80% to 85% occur a single time. The leading ten clones occupy 5% of the sample. With regard to this clone: No antigen is known for it. No base qualities exist here, and no much larger clone lies one base off it.

Patients with a history of autoimmune disease or receiving systemic immunosuppression were excluded from the trial. Peripheral blood for TCR sequencing was collected from all dose cohorts at baseline, on cycle 4 day 1, and on cycle 7 day 1. Samples were obtained from an open-label, multicenter, first-in-human phase I dose-escalation trial of ivuxolimab. Adults with locally advanced or metastatic melanoma, renal cell, hepatocellular, or head and neck squamous cell carcinoma were enrolled in the trial. Before TCR sequencing, CD4+ and CD8+ T cells were separately sorted from peripheral blood. The source of this sequence is an adult with an advanced solid tumor such as melanoma, head and neck, liver or kidney cancer. The sequences come from CD4+ or CD8+ T cells sorted from blood, collected in a trial of the OX40 agonist ivuxolimab.

The DNA is TGTGCCAGCAGTCGGGGCTATGGCTACACCTTC. The translation is CASSRGYGYTF. Rearrangement joined TRBV28 to TRBJ1-2, with an unclear D gene assignment. The CDR1 and CDR2 encoded by the germline V gene are MDHEN and SYDVKM. The junction carries 5 bases between V and J, which are trimmed by 5 bases and 4 bases respectively. The CDR3 runs 11 amino acids, cysteine and phenylalanine included. The only DNA kept is the CDR3, 33 bases in frame from the first base.